This T cell receptor beta chain was observed in a study of cytomegalovirus exposure and HLA in healthy donors. Study results and caveats: Presence/absence analyses assumed roughly uniform sequencing depth across donors.

Germline lookup yields CDR1 SGHDT and CDR2 YYEEEE. There are 17 residues in the CDR3. V was cut by 0 bases and J by 0 bases, with 13 bases left in between. Worth noting for this clone: Its matching antigen is unknown.

13 Jbeta primers and 60 Vbeta primers were used for the PCR. Repertoires were generated with immunoSEQ multiplex PCR, while TCRdb's copy carries only in-frame clones and drops some. The data contain 100,000 to 150,000 clones, 60% to 80% of them singletons. The sequence was collected from a woman aged 50 to 60 in good health and CMV-seronegative. Material for sequencing was PBMCs. This chain joins TRBV5-6 and TRBJ1-5, with unresolved D. CDR3 DNA sequence: TGTGCCAGCAGCTTGGGAGGCGGAGGGTATAGCAATCAGCCCCAGCATTTT. It translates to CASSLGGGGYSNQPQHF.